This passage covers 24 T cell receptor beta chains from one sample sequenced in a study of blood T cell repertoires in COVID-19. Sequencing was performed with immunoSEQ multiplex PCR; in TCRdb, only in-frame clones are kept and a portion is missing. Of 250,000 to 300,000 clones in the sample, roughly nine tenths were seen once. The material sequenced was PBMCs or T cells enriched from blood (not recorded which). These receptor sequences come from a human donor in a cohort exposed to, infected with or recovered from COVID-19 (not recorded which). The donor label of this sample is uncertain.

This clone was recorded only once. The chain couples TRBV29-1 to TRBJ1-2; the D is unclear. Trimming removed 3 bases at V and 2 bases at J, with 7 bases between. This CDR3 region has 12 residues. Germline V lookup: CDR1 SQVTM, CDR2 ANQGSEA. The CDR3 loop is CSVDDNNYGYTF. In DNA form, the CDR3 reads TGCAGCGTTGATGACAACAACTATGGCTACACCTTC.

This chain links TRBV5-1 with TRBJ2-2, with 8 nucleotides matching TRBD1. The CDR3 is 14 amino acids. The germline V gene has CDR1 SGHRS and CDR2 YFSETQ. The V and J ends lost 8 bases and 4 bases, in that order; junction bases with no gene match: 7. CDR3 in DNA: TGCGCCAGTTCGACAGGGGCGGGCACCGGGGAGCTGTTTTTT. Protein: CASSTGAGTGELFF.

The chain links TRBV5-4 to TRBJ2-5; 8 bases line up with TRBD1. The length of the CDR3 is 15 residues. The ends lost 6 bases at V and 5 bases at J; junction bases unmatched: 12. In germline, CDR1 is SGHNT, CDR2 YYREEE (reference sequence). The CDR3 DNA sequence: TGTGCCAGCACCGATGGACAGGGAATGCGGGAGACCCAGTACTTC. Translating it yields CASTDGQGMRETQYF.

The V call is TRBV4-3, the J call TRBJ1-3, with D perhaps matching TRBD1 (6 bases). Germline V gene data show CDR1 as LGHNA and CDR2 as YSLEER. CDR3 length: 16 amino acids. Between the trimmed V and J ends, which lost 0 bases and 2 bases, there was a span of 11 bases. The CDR3 region has the DNA TGCGCCAGCAGCCAAGATGGGGGACAACCTGGAAACACCATATATTTT. Translated: CASSQDGGQPGNTIYF.

This sequence joins TRBV3-1 (or the pseudogene TRBV3-2) and TRBJ2-2; TRBD1 might be the D (5 bases). Trimming took 4 bases from V and 4 from J, leaving 7 bases between them. The germline CDR1 and CDR2 sequences are LGHDT and YNNKEL (reference sequence). The CDR3 is 13 amino acids. The CDR3 spells CASSRQGTGELFF. The CDR3 nucleotides are TGTGCCAGCAGCCGCCAGGGCACCGGGGAGCTGTTTTTT.

The sample holds a few counts of this clone. The chain couples TRBV20-1 to TRBJ2-3; a possible D gene is TRBD2 (7 bases). V lost 3 bases and J 4 bases, leaving 17 bases between the germline ends. The V gene's germline CDR1 is DFQATT and CDR2 SNEGSKA (reference sequence). The CDR3 is made up of 15 amino acids. CDR3 region: CSASRWGGGADTQYF. DNA for the CDR3: TGCAGTGCTAGTAGGTGGGGGGGCGGAGCAGATACGCAGTATTTT.

The rearrangement uses TRBV27 and TRBJ2-7; 7 nucleotides align to TRBD1. Germline V CDR1 and CDR2: MNHEY, SMNVEV (reference sequence). The CDR3 consists of 16 residues. The V gene end was trimmed by 4 bases and the J gene end by 3 bases; junction bases not matched to a gene: 12. The CDR3 is CASSSKTGTALYEQYF. The CDR3 nucleotides read TGTGCCAGCAGTTCCAAAACCGGGACAGCGCTCTACGAGCAGTACTTC.

This clone was counted once. The chain links TRBV30 to TRBJ2-7, with D unresolved. The ends were cut back, 0 bases at V and 1 base at J, with 10 bases in the middle. This CDR3 region has 14 residues. Looked up from germline, CDR1 is GTSNPN and CDR2 is SVGIG (reference sequence). Written as DNA, the CDR3 is TGTGCCTGGAGTGTTTCAACAGTATCCTACGAGCAGTACTTC. Protein product: CAWSVSTVSYEQYF.

V usage is TRBV5-1 and J usage is TRBJ2-3; the D is unclear. Germline assignment: CDR1 SGHRS and CDR2 YFSETQ. Between the trimmed V and J ends, which lost 2 bases and 0 bases, there was a span of 25 bases. CDR3 length: 20 amino acids. CDR3 sequence reads: CASSLDPKGFRLRSTDTQYF. In DNA, the CDR3 is TGCGCCAGCAGCTTAGACCCTAAAGGCTTTCGGTTGAGGAGCACAGATACGCAGTATTTT.

The rearrangement links TRBV7-2 to TRBJ1-2; 8 bases fit TRBD1. The CDR3 has 15 amino acids. Germline V gene sequence: CDR1 SGHTA, CDR2 FQGNSA. After removal of 5 bases from V and 6 bases from J, the junction contained 11 bases not matched to a gene. Written as DNA, the CDR3 is TGTGCCAGCAGCCTGACCCAGGGGGCGCCGGATGGCTACACCTTC. It specifies CASSLTQGAPDGYTF.

The chain employs TRBV7-9 and TRBJ1-2; no definite D call. The V end was cut by 2 bases, the J end by 3 bases, with 4 bases between. From germline, CDR1 is SEHNR and CDR2 FQNEAQ (reference sequence). CDR3 size: 12 residues. In nucleotides, the CDR3 is TGTGCCAGCAGCTTACAGGACTATGGCTACACCTTC. Amino acid sequence: CASSLQDYGYTF.

This clone was detected a few times. V gene TRBV4-1 combines with J gene TRBJ2-7, with 8 bases identical to TRBD2. Germline CDR1 reads MGHRA; CDR2 reads YSYEKL. The CDR3 runs to 15 residues. Trimming took 4 bases from V and 0 from J; bases not matched to a gene: 5. The CDR3 DNA sequence: TGCGCCAGCAGCCTACGCGGGGGGCCCTCCTACGAGCAGTACTTC. Translated, it gives CASSLRGGPSYEQYF.

This clone was seen only once. The chain carries TRBV30 and TRBJ2-3; TRBD2 aligns across 8 bases. Trimming took 4 bases from V and 3 from J; bases not matched to a gene: 6. Germline lookup yields CDR1 GTSNPN and CDR2 SVGIG (reference sequence). This CDR3 comprises 14 residues. The CDR3 loop reads CAWTLRGGTDTQYF. CDR3 nucleotides: TGTGCCTGGACCTTACGGGGGGGGACAGATACGCAGTATTTT.

The chain combines TRBV6-5 with TRBJ1-2, with D hard to call. Trimming removed 2 bases from V and 4 bases from J, with 8 bases in between. Germline loops: CDR1 MNHEY, CDR2 SVGAGI. The length of the CDR3 is 13 residues. The CDR3 is CASSYHGIYGYTF. For the CDR3, the DNA is TGTGCCAGCAGTTACCACGGGATCTATGGCTACACCTTC.

The rearrangement links TRBV11-2 to TRBJ2-5, with TRBD2 identical over 7 bases. This CDR3 has 16 amino acids. V shed 1 base and J 5 bases; nucleotides not matched to a gene: 10. The V gene's germline CDR1 is SGHAT and CDR2 FQNNGV. In nucleotides, the CDR3 is TGTGCCAGCAGCTTAGTCAAGCGGCGGGGGTGGGAGACCCAGTACTTC. Translated, it gives CASSLVKRRGWETQYF.

The V call is TRBV24-1, the J call TRBJ1-2, with D hard to call. CDR3 length: 12 amino acids. The germline V gene has CDR1 KGHDR and CDR2 SFDVKD. Trimming took off 3 bases at V and 4 bases at J, with 5 bases between the two ends. As DNA, the CDR3 is TGTGCCACCAGTGATCGCAGCTATGGCTACACCTTC. It specifies CATSDRSYGYTF.

The chain couples TRBV9 to TRBJ2-3; tentatively, D is TRBD2 (5 bases). CDR1 is SGDLS, CDR2 YYNGEE, per germline. The germline V and J ends were trimmed by 4 bases and 4 bases, with 19 bases remaining between them. This CDR3 spans 16 amino acids. This CDR3 is CASSTYPRASSDTQYF. The CDR3 DNA follows: TGTGCCAGCAGCACCTACCCGCGGGCCTCCTCAGATACGCAGTATTTT.

The gene calls are TRBV5-1 and TRBJ1-2; no definite D call. Looked up from germline, CDR1 is SGHRS and CDR2 is YFSETQ. V was pared by 2 bases and J by 3 bases, with 11 bases between. CDR3 length: 14 amino acids. The CDR3 loop reads CASSLRQGDYGYTF. The CDR3 DNA is TGCGCCAGCAGCTTAAGACAAGGTGACTATGGCTACACCTTC.

The V call is TRBV9, the J call TRBJ1-2; 7 bases map to TRBD1. The germline gives CDR1 SGDLS, CDR2 YYNGEE. CDR3 size: 15 residues. The trim removed 2 bases at V and 2 bases at J, leaving 6 bases unmatched. CDR3 region: CASSVGQARNYGYTF. CDR3 nucleotides: TGTGCCAGCAGCGTTGGACAGGCCCGAAACTATGGCTACACCTTC.

The rearrangement links TRBV7-2 to TRBJ2-3; D ambiguous. The CDR3 loop spans 15 amino acids. Germline-derived CDR1 and CDR2 are SGHTA and FQGNSA. Trimming took 2 bases from V and 2 from J, leaving 11 bases between them. DNA for the CDR3: TGTGCCAGCAGCTTACTTTCAAGCACCACAGATACGCAGTATTTT. Its translation is CASSLLSSTTDTQYF.

This clone was observed a few times. The chain is built from TRBV27 and TRBJ1-2; D gene uncertain. The V end lost 6 bases, the J end lost 7 bases, and 18 bases lay between the germline ends. The germline CDR1 and CDR2 sequences are MNHEY and SMNVEV (reference sequence). This CDR3 spans 14 amino acids. Here the CDR3 DNA reads TGTGCCAGCAGCCAAGACGTACTAAGATCTGGCTACACCTTC. It is translated as CASSQDVLRSGYTF.

This chain connects TRBV7-9 to TRBJ1-2, with D possibly TRBD1 on 5 matching bases. Per the germline V gene, CDR1 is SEHNR and CDR2 is FQNEAQ (reference sequence). CDR3 length: 15 amino acids. With 0 bases removed from V and 1 base from J, the gap between germline ends came to 9 bases. The CDR3 DNA follows: TGTGCCAGCAGCTTAGCGCGGGGGATTAACTATGGCTACACCTTC. Amino acids: CASSLARGINYGYTF.

The rearrangement links TRBV19 to TRBJ1-5; a weak D match, TRBD1 (6 bases). The ends were cut back, 10 bases at V and 9 bases at J, with 16 bases in the middle. Germline CDR1 and CDR2: LNHDA and SQIVND (reference sequence). The CDR3 contains 12 residues. The CDR3 nucleotides are TGTGCCACCCGGGATCCACAGGGGCCCCAGCATTTT. Encoded protein: CATRDPQGPQHF.

This chain joins TRBV7-2 and TRBJ2-7; D not certain. Germline V gene lookup returns CDR1 SGHTA and CDR2 FQGNSA. The ends were cut back, 3 bases at V and 0 bases at J, with 12 bases in the middle. The CDR3 has 15 residues. CDR3 amino acids: CASSFAPESSYEQYF. For the CDR3, the DNA is TGTGCCAGCAGCTTCGCACCGGAGAGCTCCTACGAGCAGTACTTC.